Listed below are T cell receptor beta chains from one sample, sequenced in a study of blood T cell repertoires in COVID-19. Method: immunoSEQ multiplex PCR; TCRdb's copy keeps in-frame clones and lacks some. The table shows a few hundred thousand clones, with 83% occurring only once. Sequenced material: PBMCs or T cells enriched from blood (not recorded which). These receptors were taken from a woman aged 50 to 65 who had recovered from COVID-19. CDR3s include the opening cysteine and the closing phenylalanine or tryptophan. D genes are given only for firm matches. Expanded clones are given a class, and other clones once, few, many or no size at all.

J gene,V gene,clone size,D gene,CDR3 protein,CDR3 DNA
TRBJ2-7,TRBV5-1,NA,NA,CASSLGTPKHYEQYF,TGCGCCAGCAGCTTGGGGACTCCGAAGCACTACGAGCAGTACTTC
TRBJ1-1,TRBV7-9,NA,NA,CASSLSPAVDAFF,TGTGCCAGCAGCCTCTCCCCTGCAGTTGATGCTTTCTTT
TRBJ1-4,TRBV9,NA,NA,CASSALGGAGEKLFF,TGTGCCAGCAGCGCCCTAGGGGGGGCTGGGGAAAAACTGTTTTTT
TRBJ1-5,TRBV18,NA,TRBD1,CASSPATGETQPQHF,TGTGCCAGCTCACCAGCTACAGGGGAAACTCAGCCCCAGCATTTT
TRBJ1-3,TRBV5-5,NA,TRBD1,CASSWDRVGNTIYF,TGTGCCAGCAGCTGGGACAGGGTTGGAAACACCATATATTTT
TRBJ1-1,TRBV27,NA,NA,CASSETKEAFF,TGTGCCAGCAGTGAAACAAAGGAAGCTTTCTTT
TRBJ2-3,TRBV5-6,NA,NA,CASRMERTDTQYF,TGTGCCAGCAGAATGGAGCGCACAGATACGCAGTATTTT
TRBJ1-2,TRBV19,once,NA,CASSIKDSPSFNYGYTF,TGTGCCAGTAGTATCAAGGACAGTCCCTCTTTTAACTATGGCTACACCTTC
TRBJ1-5,TRBV5-5,NA,NA,CASSLGQGSQPQHF,TGTGCCAGCAGCTTAGGGCAGGGCAGCCAGCCCCAGCATTTT
TRBJ2-7,TRBV5-4,NA,TRBD2,CASSPGGSGNSYEQYF,TGTGCCAGCAGTCCGGGGGGGAGCGGGAACTCCTACGAGCAGTACTTC
TRBJ1-5,TRBV7-8,few,NA,CASSLGQLGLNQPQHF,TGTGCCAGCAGCTTAGGACAGCTGGGCCTAAATCAGCCCCAGCATTTT
TRBJ2-1,TRBV4-3,NA,NA,CASSQDWNRENEQFF,TGCGCCAGCAGCCAAGATTGGAACAGGGAAAATGAGCAGTTCTTC
TRBJ2-3,TRBV7-2,few,NA,CASSLEGINTDTQYF,TGTGCCAGCAGCTTAGAGGGGATCAACACAGATACGCAGTATTTT
TRBJ1-6,TRBV30,NA,TRBD1,CAWSVRRTGPRLLHF,TGTGCCTGGAGTGTACGAAGGACAGGGCCGAGGCTTCTCCACTTT
TRBJ1-1,TRBV3-1/TRBV3-2,NA,TRBD1,CASSRAGGDTEAFF,TGTGCCAGCAGCCGGGCAGGGGGAGACACTGAAGCTTTCTTT
TRBJ1-5,TRBV27,NA,NA,CASSHRADQPQHF,TGTGCCAGCAGTCACAGGGCAGATCAGCCCCAGCATTTT
TRBJ1-4,TRBV5-6,NA,NA,CASSRPRVGEKLFF,TGTGCCAGCAGCCGTCCCAGGGTAGGGGAAAAACTGTTTTTT
TRBJ1-5,TRBV2,once,TRBD1,CASSEAPGTGKQPQHF,TGTGCCAGCAGTGAAGCGCCCGGGACAGGAAAACAGCCCCAGCATTTT
TRBJ2-7,TRBV7-8,NA,TRBD1,CASSKRDRGPYEQYF,TGTGCCAGCAGCAAAAGGGACAGGGGCCCCTACGAGCAGTACTTC
TRBJ2-2,TRBV7-2,NA,NA,CASRHKGLHTGELFF,TGTGCCAGCAGACACAAGGGACTGCACACCGGGGAGCTGTTTTTT
TRBJ1-2,TRBV27,NA,TRBD1,CASSSVGQGDGYTF,TGTGCCAGCAGTTCGGTAGGACAGGGAGATGGCTACACCTTC
TRBJ2-5,TRBV6-2/TRBV6-3,NA,TRBD2,CASSSLTAGSQETQYF,TGTGCCAGCAGTTCCCTCACAGCGGGATCGCAAGAGACCCAGTACTTC
TRBJ2-2,TRBV14,once,NA,CASSRLGGNTGELFF,TGTGCCAGCAGCCGCCTCGGGGGGAACACCGGGGAGCTGTTTTTT
TRBJ2-4,TRBV5-1,NA,NA,CASSSLGTIQYF,TGCGCCAGCAGCTCCCTGGGCACCATTCAGTACTTC
TRBJ1-1,TRBV18,NA,TRBD1,CASRQGLDTEAFF,TGTGCCAGTAGACAGGGGCTGGACACTGAAGCTTTCTTT
TRBJ2-2,TRBV11-2,NA,TRBD1,CASSLWGQGYTGELFF,TGTGCCAGCAGCTTATGGGGACAGGGCTACACCGGGGAGCTGTTTTTT
TRBJ2-1,TRBV18,NA,TRBD1,CASSQSPTGDNEQFF,TGTGCCAGCTCCCAATCACCGACAGGGGACAATGAGCAGTTCTTC
TRBJ2-7,TRBV6-6,NA,TRBD2,CASSYDGGSYEQYF,TGTGCCAGCAGTTACGACGGGGGGTCATACGAGCAGTACTTC
TRBJ1-5,TRBV6-4,NA,NA,CASTRGGATYQPQHF,TGTGCCAGCACGAGAGGGGGGGCAACGTACCAGCCCCAGCATTTT
TRBJ1-2,TRBV10-3,NA,NA,CAIKDGNYGYTF,TGTGCCATCAAAGACGGGAACTATGGCTACACCTTC
TRBJ1-5,TRBV27,NA,TRBD1,CASSSDRFQPQHF,TGTGCCAGCAGTTCGGACAGGTTTCAGCCCCAGCATTTT
TRBJ2-2,TRBV4-3,NA,TRBD1,CASSQVTGTGEFLTGELFF,TGCGCCAGCAGCCAAGTAACCGGGACAGGGGAGTTTTTGACCGGGGAGCTGTTTTTT
TRBJ1-5,TRBV29-1,NA,TRBD1,CSVVGQPNQPQHF,TGCAGCGTTGTGGGACAGCCGAATCAGCCCCAGCATTTT
TRBJ1-5,TRBV19,NA,TRBD1,CASPGQGSNQPQHF,TGTGCCAGTCCGGGACAGGGAAGCAATCAGCCCCAGCATTTT
TRBJ1-6,TRBV30,NA,NA,CAWSQDPNRSPLHF,TGTGCCTGGAGTCAGGATCCTAACCGTTCACCCCTCCACTTT
TRBJ2-1,TRBV7-3,NA,NA,CASSLSPVYNEQFF,TGTGCCAGCAGCTTATCCCCAGTCTACAATGAGCAGTTCTTC
TRBJ2-5,TRBV10-3,NA,NA,CAISGVGTAGLLETQYF,TGTGCCATCAGTGGGGTGGGGACAGCCGGACTATTAGAGACCCAGTACTTC
TRBJ1-2,TRBV5-8,NA,NA,CASNPDRDYGYTF,TGTGCCAGCAACCCTGACAGAGATTATGGCTACACCTTC
TRBJ2-3,TRBV20-1,NA,NA,CSASRGGSTDTQYF,TGCAGTGCTAGTAGGGGGGGTAGCACAGATACGCAGTATTTT
TRBJ2-3,TRBV11-3,NA,NA,CASSHRQGGIDTQYF,TGTGCCAGCAGCCATAGGCAGGGGGGCATAGATACGCAGTATTTT
TRBJ1-6,TRBV6-2/TRBV6-3,NA,NA,CASSSPDRYSPLHF,TGTGCCAGCAGCTCACCCGACAGGTATTCACCCCTCCACTTT
TRBJ1-1,TRBV3-1/TRBV3-2,NA,NA,CASSPSGFSGEAFF,TGTGCCAGCAGCCCCTCAGGGTTTAGTGGAGAAGCTTTCTTT
TRBJ2-3,TRBV18,NA,TRBD2,CASSPISGMGLAGSSPGTDTQYF,TGTGCCAGCTCACCTATTTCCGGTATGGGACTAGCGGGATCGAGTCCTGGCACAGATACGCAGTATTTT